This entry describes one T cell receptor (beta chain). The antigen it binds to is not known. Per-nucleotide qualities are absent, and no much larger clonotype sits a single base away. The data originate from a study of blood T cell repertoires in COVID-19 (dated by TCRdb to about 2020). About the study as a whole: Samples from collaborators originated in the United States, Italy and Spain and spanned both the acute and convalescent phases of COVID-19. The repertoires were made available in a free public database intended to serve as a resource for research on the immune response to SARS-CoV-2. Subjects who had been exposed to COVID-19, were actively infected with it, or had recovered from it provided the deeply sampled blood TCRbeta repertoires that made up the dataset. Where available, HLA class I and class II types were taken from metadata supplied by the sample provider and were not determined by assay-based typing. Samples came from the ongoing ImmuneRACE study (first 160 participants) plus 1,254 subjects from 6 global collaborators. Nearly every sample came with metadata listing a de-identified subject ID, COVID-19 status, age in years and sex. The material from the prospective study consisted of cDNA or gDNA derived from T cells, B-cell-depleted T cells, or PBMCs.

Paper-wide results and their limitations: The amount of clinical and demographic metadata varied by source and participant and was provided uncurated.

Collaborating institutions collected whole blood in K2EDTA tubes following their own protocols. Collaborator samples were shipped for TCRbeta analysis as frozen whole blood, isolated PBMCs, or DNA extracted from either sample type. The immunoSEQ Assay, a bias-controlled multiplex PCR, was used to amplify TCRbeta CDR3 regions from genomic DNA. Under the source paper's analysis protocol: Within the assay, amplification of reference gene primers was used to estimate how many nucleated cells each sample contained. To quantify the absolute abundance of each unique TCRbeta CDR3 rearrangement, sequence reads were collapsed and filtered. For each sample, productive Simpson clonality was calculated as the square root of Simpson's diversity index across productive rearrangements. TCRdb mirrors the immuneACCESS table, restricted to in-frame sequences. Some clones are absent from its copies; in checked studies, under half trace to an unresolved V gene, and the reason for the others is unknown. V and J calls and clone size come straight from that table; D and trimming were deduced from the DNA. This sample gives a few hundred thousand clones in total; 65% to 85% of them show up just once. 10% of the sample is held by the ten biggest clonotypes.

The germline V gene provides CDR1 MDHEN and CDR2 SYDVKM. Its CDR3 holds 17 amino acids, cysteine through phenylalanine. The only DNA kept is the CDR3, 51 bases in frame from the first base. Germline trimming amounts to 5 bases on V and 3 bases on J, with 14 as the count of junction bases outside the gene matches. The chain is encoded by TRBV28 joined to TRBJ2-3, and 7 junctional nucleotides match TRBD1. This TCR was sampled from a woman of 80 years or more with acute or convalescent COVID-19. Sequenced input: peripheral blood. The nucleotide sequence reads TGTGCCAGCAGTCCCTATCTAGACAGGGATGGTACAGATACGCAGTATTTT. This gives the protein CASSPYLDRDGTDTQYF. The variable domain in full, with residues beyond the CDR3 obtained from the reference TRBV28 and TRBJ2-3 genes, is DVKVTQSSRYLVKRTGEKVFLECVQDMDHENMFWYRQDPGLGLRLIYFSYDVKMKEKGDIPEGYSVSREKKERFSLILESASTNQTSMYLCASSPYLDRDGTDTQYFGPGTRLTVL.